These 29 T cell receptor beta chains came from one sample sequenced in a study of control samples from healthy donors and cancer patients. The assay was immunoSEQ multiplex PCR, and TCRdb's table has in-frame clones only and misses some. The sample has 140,000 to 150,000 clones; 80% to 95% are singletons. Sequenced: blood. These receptors were collected from a man in his late teens or twenties in good health.

V usage is TRBV7-9 and J usage is TRBJ1-1; 9 bases agree with TRBD1. The CDR3 sequence is 14 residues long. J gave up 5 bases and V 5 bases, and 6 bases lay outside the gene matches. Germline V lookup: CDR1 SEHNR, CDR2 FQNEAQ (reference sequence). CDR3 residues: CASSPGQGWTEAFF. The CDR3 DNA follows: TGTGCCAGCAGCCCCGGACAGGGGTGGACTGAAGCTTTCTTT.

This clone was found once. This chain uses TRBV29-1 with TRBJ2-3; the match to TRBD2 covers 9 bases. The CDR3 spans 17 residues. Germline values: CDR1 SQVTM, CDR2 ANQGSEA. V was clipped by 0 bases and J by 0 bases; unmatched bases: 7. The CDR3 reads CSVEEGSGSTSTDTQYF. In DNA, the CDR3 is TGCAGCGTTGAAGAGGGTAGCGGGAGTACTAGCACAGATACGCAGTATTTT.

This clone was recorded only once. The chain joins TRBV5-5 to TRBJ2-1; no firm D call. The CDR3 runs to 16 residues. V lost 4 bases, J lost 4 bases, and 18 bases lay in between. Germline V gene lookup returns CDR1 SGHKS and CDR2 YYEKEE (reference sequence). The CDR3 spells CASSPWSLRPYNEQFF. DNA of the CDR3: TGTGCCAGCAGCCCGTGGTCCCTGCGGCCGTACAATGAGCAGTTCTTC.

J is TRBJ2-3 and V is TRBV7-2; 8 positions match TRBD2. The V gene's germline CDR1 is SGHTA and CDR2 FQGNSA. The CDR3 extends over 17 amino acids. V trimming: 2 bases; J trimming: 2 bases; junction bases outside the gene matches: 9. DNA for the CDR3: TGTGCCAGCAGCTTATCTTCCGGGGGGGATAACACAGATACGCAGTATTTT. Its translation: CASSLSSGGDNTDTQYF. The full variable domain, in which reference TRBV7-2 and TRBJ2-3 provide the parts outside the CDR3, is GAGVSQSPSNKVTEKGKDVELRCDPISGHTALYWYRQSLGQGLEFLIYFQGNSAPDKSGLPSDRFSAERTGGSVSTLTIQRTQQEDSAVYLCASSLSSGGDNTDTQYFGPGTRLTVL.

The chain joins TRBV19 to TRBJ2-7; 8 nucleotides line up with TRBD1. The CDR3 covers 14 residues. Germline lookup yields CDR1 LNHDA and CDR2 SQIVND (reference sequence). Trimming cost V 5 bases and J 4 bases; bases outside gene matches: 7. CDR3 amino acids: CASSRLGQGYEQYF. The CDR3 DNA reads as TGTGCCAGTAGTCGACTCGGACAGGGATACGAGCAGTACTTC.

The J gene is TRBJ1-1, the V gene TRBV11-3; D unresolved. There are 13 residues in the CDR3. Germline CDR1 is SGHNT and CDR2 is YENEEA. Trimming took off 4 bases at V and 2 bases at J, with 8 bases between the two ends. Here the CDR3 DNA reads TGTGCCAGCAGCTCGACCATAAACACTGAAGCTTTCTTT. Protein: CASSSTINTEAFF.

V usage is TRBV5-8 and J usage is TRBJ1-2; D is unresolved. Germline V gene lookup returns CDR1 SGHTS and CDR2 YDEGEE. Trimming shortened V by 4 bases and J by 1 base, and 17 bases separated the two germline ends. This CDR3 spans 16 amino acids. CDR3 bases: TGTGCCAGCAGCGTGAATAAGGGTTGGCATAACTATGGCTACACCTTC. This gives the protein CASSVNKGWHNYGYTF.

The V gene is TRBV4-1, the J gene TRBJ2-7; D possibly matches TRBD1 or TRBD2 (5 bases each). Trimming removed 3 bases from V and 3 bases from J, with 15 bases in between. The germline V gene encodes CDR1 MGHRA and CDR2 YSYEKL. CDR3 length equals 15 residues. DNA for the CDR3: TGCGCCAGCAGCCATAGTGAGGGGTCCCTCTACGAGCAGTACTTC. It translates to CASSHSEGSLYEQYF.

The chain recombines TRBV5-4 with TRBJ2-5; D is possibly TRBD1 (6 bases). The V end lost 6 bases, the J end lost 3 bases, and 6 bases lay between the germline ends. This CDR3 contains 11 residues. The germline V gene encodes CDR1 SGHNT and CDR2 YYREEE (reference sequence). The CDR3, as DNA: TGTGCCAGCACAGGGGAAGAGACCCAGTACTTC. Encoded protein: CASTGEETQYF.

The V call is TRBV7-2, the J call TRBJ2-7; 10 bases are a match to TRBD1. After removal of 3 bases from V and 2 bases from J, the junction contained 7 bases not matched to a gene. Germline CDR1 reads SGHTA; CDR2 reads FQGNSA. The CDR3 has 16 amino acids. DNA of the CDR3: TGTGCCAGCAGCTTTAGGGCGGGACAGGGGACCTACGAGCAGTACTTC. Translating gives CASSFRAGQGTYEQYF.

V usage is TRBV2 and J usage is TRBJ1-5; the D is unclear. Germline V CDR1 and CDR2: SNHLY, FYNNEI. This CDR3 spans 13 amino acids. V lost 7 bases to trimming and J lost 4 bases, with 11 bases between them. CDR3 nucleotide sequence: TGTGCCAGCAATCTAGAGGATAATCAGCCCCAGCATTTT. The encoded protein is CASNLEDNQPQHF.

The V call is TRBV10-3, the J call TRBJ1-1; TRBD1 agrees at 7 bases. Losses at the gene ends were 11 bases for V and 3 bases for J; bases not matched to a gene: 9. Germline V gene lookup returns CDR1 ENHRY and CDR2 SYGVKD. CDR3 length equals 13 residues. Here the CDR3 reads CAHQGGTDTEAFF. The CDR3 nucleotides are TGTGCCCATCAGGGGGGGACAGACACTGAAGCTTTCTTT.

The CDR3 nucleotides are TGTGCCAGCAGCTCGACAGGCAAGGGAGGGCAGTTCTTC. This encodes CASSSTGKGGQFF. This chain links TRBV7-2 with TRBJ2-1; TRBD1 or TRBD2 may be the D gene (6 bases each). Germline V gene lookup returns CDR1 SGHTA and CDR2 FQGNSA. This CDR3 has 13 residues. Deletions cut 4 bases from V and 12 bases from J, with 16 bases between.

J is TRBJ1-3 and V is TRBV15; D is undetermined. The germline V gene encodes CDR1 LNHNV and CDR2 YYDKDF (reference sequence). This CDR3 comprises 15 residues. V was clipped by 1 base and J by 1 base, with 8 bases between them. The CDR3 nucleotides read TGTGCCACCAGCAGAGGGCTCGGGTCTGGAAACACCATATATTTT. Protein: CATSRGLGSGNTIYF.

This clone occurred once. This chain links TRBV19 with TRBJ2-2, with D perhaps TRBD1 (5 bases). V lost 10 bases, J lost 4 bases, and 10 bases lay in between. The CDR3 covers 12 residues. Looked up from germline, CDR1 is LNHDA and CDR2 is SQIVND (reference sequence). CDR3 nucleotides: TGTGCCACCCGACAGCCCACCGGGGAGCTGTTTTTT. Translating it yields CATRQPTGELFF. The entire variable domain, with the rest obtained from reference TRBV19 and TRBJ2-2, is as follows: DGGITQSPKYLFRKEGQNVTLSCEQNLNHDAMYWYRQDPGQGLRLIYYSQIVNDFQKGDIAEGYSVSREKKESFPLTVTSAQKNPTAFYLCATRQPTGELFFGEGSRLTVL.

The chain links TRBV28 to TRBJ2-3; 10 nucleotides agree with TRBD2. Per the germline V gene, CDR1 is MDHEN and CDR2 is SYDVKM. V trimming: 10 bases; J trimming: 8 bases; junction bases outside the gene matches: 15. The CDR3 extends over 15 amino acids. CDR3 amino acids: CATTKSGGAPRTQYF. In nucleotides, the CDR3 is TGTGCCACAACAAAGAGCGGGGGGGCCCCTCGTACGCAGTATTTT.

The chain is built from TRBV6-5 and TRBJ2-1, with TRBD1 as a possible D gene (6 bases). The CDR3 sequence is 14 residues long. The germline V gene encodes CDR1 MNHEY and CDR2 SVGAGI. The V and J ends lost 7 bases and 5 bases respectively, with 15 bases between them. CDR3 coding DNA: TGTGCCAGCACCCGGGACAACGGTAACAATGAGCAGTTCTTC. The encoded protein is CASTRDNGNNEQFF.

V and J are TRBV27 and TRBJ1-5; 11 bases match TRBD1. This CDR3 has 13 residues. Germline-derived CDR1 and CDR2 are MNHEY and SMNVEV (reference sequence). Trimming cost V 8 bases and J 6 bases; bases outside gene matches: 3. The CDR3 loop is CASRTGGGQPQHF. The CDR3 bases are TGTGCCAGCCGGACAGGGGGCGGTCAGCCCCAGCATTTT.

This chain links TRBV15 with TRBJ2-7; D may be TRBD1 (5 bases). The germline V gene has CDR1 LNHNV and CDR2 YYDKDF (reference sequence). CDR3 length equals 14 residues. The V end was cut by 5 bases, the J end by 3 bases, with 14 bases between. The DNA for the CDR3 is TGTGCCACCAGCGAGCACGGACACCACTACGAGCAGTACTTC. It is translated as CATSEHGHHYEQYF.

The genes are TRBV29-1 and TRBJ2-1; D gene unclear. The V gene lost 5 bases and the J gene lost 3 bases, with 8 bases spanning the gap. The CDR3 length is 12 residues. CDR1 SQVTM and CDR2 ANQGSEA come from the germline V gene. CDR3 nucleotide sequence: TGCAGCGTTAAAGCCCACTACAATGAGCAGTTCTTC. Translated: CSVKAHYNEQFF.

The chain has TRBV15 and TRBJ1-1; 7 nucleotides agree with TRBD1. The CDR3 is made up of 15 amino acids. V lost 1 base, J lost 10 bases, and 12 bases stayed unmatched. CDR1 is LNHNV, CDR2 YYDKDF, per germline (reference sequence). CDR3 sequence (DNA): TGTGCCACCAGCAGAGCAACAGGGGACGGGGGGAGAGCTTTCTTT. This codes for CATSRATGDGGRAFF. The entire variable domain, with the rest obtained from reference TRBV15 and TRBJ1-1, is as follows: DAMVIQNPRYQVTQFGKPVTLSCSQTLNHNVMYWYQQKSSQAPKLLFHYYDKDFNNEADTPDNFQSRRPNTSFCFLDIRSPGLGDTAMYLCATSRATGDGGRAFFGQGTRLTVV.

The chain recombines TRBV18 with TRBJ1-5; no clear D. The CDR3 sequence is 14 residues long. V lost 5 bases and J lost 4, with 12 bases in between. CDR1 and CDR2 (germline): KGHSH, LQKENI. The CDR3 bases are TGTGCCAGCTCATCTTACCAGGATAATCAGCCCCAGCATTTT. Its translation: CASSSYQDNQPQHF.

The chain links TRBV5-4 to TRBJ1-2, with 7 bases matching TRBD1. The CDR3 covers 14 residues. Germline V gene data show CDR1 as SGHNT and CDR2 as YYREEE (reference sequence). The V gene end was trimmed by 5 bases and the J gene end by 2 bases; junction bases not matched to a gene: 6. In DNA form, the CDR3 reads TGTGCCAGCAGGCATCAGACAGGGAACTATGGCTACACCTTC. This encodes CASRHQTGNYGYTF.

This rearrangement joins TRBV28 to TRBJ1-3, with a weak D call TRBD1 (5 bases). V was clipped by 2 bases and J by 4 bases, with 9 bases between them. This CDR3 is built from 14 residues. The germline V gene has CDR1 MDHEN and CDR2 SYDVKM. CDR3: CASSLRGVGNTIYF. DNA for the CDR3: TGTGCCAGCAGTTTAAGGGGTGTCGGAAACACCATATATTTT.

J is TRBJ2-2 and V is TRBV7-8, with D uncertain. The CDR3 length is 11 residues. Germline V gives CDR1 SGHVS, CDR2 FQNEAQ. The V end lost 5 bases, the J end lost 13 bases, and 11 bases lay between the germline ends. CDR3 protein: CASSLAERLFF. CDR3 DNA: TGTGCCAGCAGCCTTGCCGAACGGCTGTTTTTT.

The gene calls are TRBV6-1 and TRBJ2-7; TRBD1 matches at 7 bases. The V and J ends lost 0 bases and 3 bases, in that order; junction bases with no gene match: 5. The CDR3 extends over 15 amino acids. Germline V gene data show CDR1 as MNHNS and CDR2 as SASEGT. The chain's CDR3 is CASSEASGTVYEQYF. The CDR3 DNA reads TGTGCCAGCAGTGAAGCTTCCGGGACAGTCTACGAGCAGTACTTC.

The chain employs TRBV7-6 and TRBJ2-3, with 13 bases aligning to TRBD2. This CDR3 region has 16 residues. The ends lost 4 bases at V and 7 bases at J; junction bases unmatched: 8. Germline V CDR1 and CDR2: SGHVS, FNYEAQ. The CDR3: CASSSGTSGGAYTQYF. DNA of the CDR3: TGTGCCAGCAGCTCGGGAACTAGCGGGGGGGCATATACGCAGTATTTT.

This sequence joins TRBV29-1 and TRBJ2-2; D perhaps matches TRBD1 (6 bases). Per the germline V gene, CDR1 is SQVTM and CDR2 is ANQGSEA. The V end lost 3 bases, the J end lost 1 base, and 6 bases lay between the germline ends. The CDR3 has 13 amino acids. CDR3 in amino acids: CSVEGQNTGELFF. The CDR3 coding sequence is TGCAGCGTTGAGGGACAGAACACCGGGGAGCTGTTTTTT.

The CDR3 bases are TGTGCCAGCAGTTACGGGGGGCCGAACAATGAGCAGTTCTTC. This sequence encodes CASSYGGPNNEQFF. This rearrangement joins TRBV6-5 to TRBJ2-1, with D perhaps assigned TRBD1 or TRBD2 (6 bases each). CDR1 and CDR2 (germline): MNHEY, SVGAGI. V was cut by 2 bases and J by 5 bases, with 10 bases left in between. The CDR3 loop spans 14 amino acids.